These 18 T cell receptor beta chains were all obtained from the same sample, sequenced in a study of glioma-infiltrating T cells. The iRepertoire nested amplicon-rescue multiplex PCR amplified TCR alpha and beta CDR3s from RNA. In TCRdb, the multiplex PCR reads were re-called with MiXCR into one record per CDR3 protein. This table has a few hundred thousand distinct CDR3 sequences, about 40% appearing once. The sample consisted of glioma tissue, nonneoplastic brain tissue, or PBMCs (not recorded which). The receptors derive from a human donor with low-grade glioma or glioblastoma, undergoing nonglioma brain surgery, or in good health (not recorded which).

This sequence joins TRBV4-3 and TRBJ2-1; 8 nucleotides line up with TRBD1. The CDR3 runs 16 residues. The germline gives CDR1 LGHNA, CDR2 YSLEER. V lost 0 bases to trimming and J lost 5 bases; unmatched junction nucleotides: 6. The CDR3 loop reads CASSQDRTGRNNEQFF. In DNA form, the CDR3 reads TGCGCCAGCAGCCAAGACCGGACAGGGAGGAACAATGAGCAGTTCTTC.

With respect to this clonotype: This may arise from a read error, as a much more abundant clone is one base away. The chain employs TRBV28 and TRBJ2-1; TRBD2 agrees at 16 bases. The CDR3 sequence is 17 residues long. V lost 7 bases to trimming and J lost 4 bases; unmatched junction nucleotides: 7. Germline CDR1 reads MDHEN; CDR2 reads SYDVKM. In nucleotides, the CDR3 is TGTGCCAGCATCGGGACTAGCGGGAGGGCCTGGTACAATGAGCAGTTCTTC. This encodes CASIGTSGRAWYNEQFF.

The V gene is TRBV25-1, the J gene TRBJ2-7; possible D gene TRBD2, 6 bases. The CDR3 runs to 14 residues. Trimming took off 6 bases at V and 5 bases at J, with 17 bases between the two ends. Germline V gives CDR1 MGHDK, CDR2 SYGVNS. The CDR3 DNA sequence: TGTGCCAGCAGGACGGGAGCAGGAAAAAACGAGCAGTACTTC. This encodes CASRTGAGKNEQYF.

This clonotype was counted only a few times. CDR3 sequence reads: CSGKTGWNTEAFF. The CDR3 nucleotides are TGCAGCGGGAAAACAGGGTGGAACACTGAAGCTTTCTTT. This sequence joins TRBV29-1 and TRBJ1-1, with D possibly being TRBD1 (6 bases). Germline V gene lookup returns CDR1 SQVTM and CDR2 ANQGSEA. The CDR3 is made up of 13 amino acids. The V gene lost 7 bases and the J gene lost 1 base, with 13 bases spanning the gap.

Points on this clonotype: The junction departs from germline at one end; a sequencing error may be responsible. The chain employs TRBV20-1 and TRBJ1-1; 7 bases fit TRBD1. The V gene's germline CDR1 is DFQATT and CDR2 SNEGSKA (reference sequence). This CDR3 has 14 residues. CDR3 in amino acids: CSAPDRVLNTQAFF. The CDR3 DNA follows: TGCAGTGCTCCCGACAGGGTTTTGAACACTCAAGCTTTCTTT.

The chain couples TRBV19 to TRBJ1-5; D remains ambiguous. CDR3 length: 14 residues. V lost 8 bases and J 11 bases, leaving 22 bases between the germline ends. CDR1 and CDR2 (germline): LNHDA, SQIVND (reference sequence). CDR3 sequence reads: CASQPLGRYESQHF. CDR3 nucleotides: TGTGCCAGTCAGCCGTTAGGGCGGTACGAGTCCCAGCATTTT.

This clonotype turned up a few times. The CDR3 sequence is CASSSSSEGYQETQYF. CDR3 nucleotides: TGTGCCAGTAGCTCAAGCTCCGAAGGGTACCAAGAGACCCAGTACTTC. This chain links TRBV19 with TRBJ2-5; D is ambiguous. V dropped 6 bases and J dropped 0 bases, with 17 bases sitting between them. The germline CDR1 and CDR2 sequences are LNHDA and SQIVND (reference sequence). CDR3 length: 16 amino acids.

This clonotype was counted many times. This rearrangement joins TRBV27 to TRBJ1-2, with 10 nucleotides matching TRBD1. The V and J ends lost 6 bases and 0 bases, in that order; junction bases with no gene match: 4. The CDR3 sequence is 15 residues long. Per germline, CDR1 MNHEY and CDR2 SMNVEV (reference sequence). The CDR3 reads CASRTGGTANYGYTF. The CDR3 region has the DNA TGTGCCAGCAGGACAGGGGGCACAGCTAACTATGGCTACACCTTC.

This sequence joins TRBV28 and TRBJ2-3; D gene ambiguous. From germline, CDR1 is MDHEN and CDR2 SYDVKM. This CDR3 has 12 amino acids. V was trimmed by 8 bases and J by 2 bases, leaving 8 bases between them. CDR3: CASGSHTDTQYF. CDR3 nucleotides: TGTGCCAGCGGCTCTCACACAGATACGCAGTATTTT.

CDR3 DNA sequence: TGTGCCAGTAGTGGGGGGCTGATGAACACTGAAGCTTTCTTT. Protein: CASSGGLMNTEAFF. J is TRBJ1-1 and V is TRBV19; perhaps TRBD1 as D (6 bases). The germline V gene encodes CDR1 LNHDA and CDR2 SQIVND (reference sequence). CDR3 length: 14 residues. Trimming removed 5 bases from V and 0 bases from J, with 10 bases in between.

The chain joins TRBV18 to TRBJ1-1, with TRBD1 matching over 7 bases. Germline CDR1 KGHSH, CDR2 LQKENI. The J segment lost 7 bases and the V segment lost 3 bases, leaving 11 bases of the junction unmatched. The CDR3 totals 15 residues. As DNA, the CDR3 is TGTGCCAGCTCACCTACAGGGGTCCTAGGGGGTGAAGCTTTCTTT. Amino acid sequence: CASSPTGVLGGEAFF.

This clonotype appeared a few times. The CDR3 loop is CASSQFLGTATDTQYF. The CDR3 region has the DNA TGTGCCAGCAGTCAGTTCTTAGGGACAGCCACAGATACGCAGTATTTT. This chain uses TRBV28 with TRBJ2-3; 7 positions match TRBD1. The CDR3 has 16 residues. The germline gives CDR1 MDHEN, CDR2 SYDVKM. V lost 5 bases and J lost 2; bases outside the gene matches: 10.

This clonotype was observed many times. The chain couples TRBV25-1 to TRBJ2-3; 9 bases are shared with TRBD2. There are 16 residues in the CDR3. CDR1 and CDR2 (germline): MGHDK, SYGVNS. Trimming removed 2 bases from V and 2 bases from J; junction bases left unmatched: 5. The DNA of the CDR3 is TGTGCCAGCAGTGAAGGGGTAGCGGGAGTCACAGATACGCAGTATTTT. This gives the protein CASSEGVAGVTDTQYF.

The chain is built from TRBV6-1 and TRBJ2-7; tentatively, D is TRBD2 (7 bases). V was shortened by 5 bases and J by 5 bases, with 19 bases between the two germline ends. Germline V gene sequence: CDR1 MNHNS, CDR2 SASEGT. The CDR3 length is 15 residues. This CDR3 is CASSPLGAGAHEQYF. The DNA for the CDR3 is TGTGCCAGCAGTCCCCTAGGGGCGGGGGCCCACGAGCAGTACTTC.

Remarks on this clonotype: A much larger clone sits a single nucleotide away, making a read error possible. The V gene is TRBV15, the J gene TRBJ2-7; possibly TRBD1 for D (6 bases). The CDR3 totals 17 residues. V lost 0 bases and J lost 3, with 18 bases in between. Germline assignment: CDR1 LNHNV and CDR2 YYDKDF (reference sequence). The CDR3 DNA sequence: TGTGCCACCAGCAGAGACAGCAGGGACAATCCCATCTACGAGCAGTACTTC. Amino acid sequence: CATSRDSRDNPIYEQYF.

As for this clonotype: This may come from a read error, since a much larger clone is one base off. The chain couples TRBV28 to TRBJ2-1; D possibly matches TRBD1 or TRBD2 (6 bases each). This CDR3 has 15 amino acids. V dropped 6 bases and J dropped 2 bases, with 14 bases sitting between them. Germline CDR1 reads MDHEN; CDR2 reads SYDVKM. This CDR3 reads CASRKRGTPYNEQFF. CDR3 sequence (DNA): TGTGCCAGCAGGAAGAGGGGGACTCCCTACAATGAGCAGTTCTTC.

Ten or more counts support this clonotype. The CDR3 DNA reads TGTGCCAGCAGTTACTCGATACCTAGCGGGAGGACCCCCTACGAGCAGTACTTC. Protein sequence: CASSYSIPSGRTPYEQYF. The chain uses TRBV6-2 or TRBV6-3 and TRBJ2-7, with 11 bases matching TRBD2. This CDR3 is 18 amino acids long. The V gene's germline CDR1 is MNHEY and CDR2 SVGEGT. V was clipped by 0 bases and J by 2 bases; unmatched bases: 9.

This chain connects TRBV30 to TRBJ2-7, with TRBD2 matching 14 bases. The trim removed 3 bases at V and 7 bases at J, leaving 5 bases unmatched. The germline CDR1 and CDR2 sequences are GTSNPN and SVGIG (reference sequence). The CDR3 is made up of 14 amino acids. The CDR3 sequence: CAWRTSGRAGEQYF. DNA for the CDR3: TGTGCCTGGAGGACTAGCGGGAGGGCGGGGGAGCAGTACTTC.